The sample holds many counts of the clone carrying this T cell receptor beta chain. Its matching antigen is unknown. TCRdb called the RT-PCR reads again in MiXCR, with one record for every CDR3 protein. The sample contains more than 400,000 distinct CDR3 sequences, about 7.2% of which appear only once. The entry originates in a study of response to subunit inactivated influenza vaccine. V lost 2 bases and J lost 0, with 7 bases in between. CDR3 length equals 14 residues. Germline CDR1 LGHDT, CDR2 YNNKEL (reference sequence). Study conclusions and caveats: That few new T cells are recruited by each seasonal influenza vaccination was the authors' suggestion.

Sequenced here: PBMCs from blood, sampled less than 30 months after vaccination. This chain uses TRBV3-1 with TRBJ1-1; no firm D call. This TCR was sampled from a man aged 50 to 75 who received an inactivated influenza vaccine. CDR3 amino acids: CASSQPQMNTEAFF. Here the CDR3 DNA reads TGTGCCAGCAGCCAACCCCAAATGAACACTGAAGCTTTCTTT. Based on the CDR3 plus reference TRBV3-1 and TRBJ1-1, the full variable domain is DTAVSQTPKYLVTQMGNDKSIKCEQNLGHDTMYWYKQDSKKFLKIMFSYNNKELIINETVPNRFSPKSPDKAHLNLHINSLELGDSAVYFCASSQPQMNTEAFFGQGTRLTVV.